A selection of T cell receptor beta chains follows, all from one sample in a study of blood T cell repertoires in COVID-19. Sequenced by immunoSEQ multiplex PCR; TCRdb stores in-frame clones only, minus some. The sample includes roughly 150,000 clones, under 90% of them seen just once. Sample: PBMCs or T cells enriched from blood (not recorded which). Receptors originate from a woman in her sixties who had recovered from COVID-19. The CDR3 runs from the conserved cysteine through the conserved F or W. A D gene is named only where the DNA matches it firmly. Clone size is shown for a subset of rows, as once, few, many or a class of expanded clone.

len,abundance,v_gene,d_gene,j_gene,CDR3nt,CDR3aa
15,once,TRBV6-5,NA,TRBJ1-5,TGTGCCAGCAGTTTCACAGGGATTGGCAATCAGCCCCAGCATTTT,CASSFTGIGNQPQHF
15,NA,TRBV18,TRBD2,TRBJ2-7,TGTGCCAGCTCACCAGGACTAGCGGGGTATAGCGAGCAGTACTTC,CASSPGLAGYSEQYF
17,NA,TRBV5-1,TRBD1,TRBJ1-4,TGCGCCAGCAGCTTGGGACAGGGTGTCCCGACTAATGAAAAACTGTTTTTT,CASSLGQGVPTNEKLFF
17,NA,TRBV5-1,TRBD1,TRBJ1-1,TGCGCCAGCAGTCCGACAACAGGGGTCAGCATGAACACTGAAGCTTTCTTT,CASSPTTGVSMNTEAFF
15,NA,TRBV15,NA,TRBJ2-2,TGTGCCACCAGCTTGGGAGGGGGGCGTACCGGGGAGCTGTTTTTT,CATSLGGGRTGELFF
13,NA,TRBV24-1,TRBD1,TRBJ1-1,TGTGCCACCAGTAAAACAGGGGGGACTGAAGCTTTCTTT,CATSKTGGTEAFF
15,once,TRBV19,NA,TRBJ1-1,TGTGCCAGTAGTCGAGGCGGGAGCAGGTTTACCGAAGCTTTCTTT,CASSRGGSRFTEAFF
14,NA,TRBV30,NA,TRBJ2-7,TGTGCCTGGACGAAGGGGCGTTATACTGGCGAGCAGTACTTC,CAWTKGRYTGEQYF
17,once,TRBV7-2,TRBD2,TRBJ2-3,TGTGCCAGCAGCTTACCGCCCGGGCGGGGGGGCCCGGATACGCAGTATTTT,CASSLPPGRGGPDTQYF
11,NA,TRBV30,NA,TRBJ2-3,TGTGCCTGGGCCCGACGGGGTACGCAGTATTTT,CAWARRGTQYF
16,NA,TRBV5-1,NA,TRBJ2-2,TGCGCCAGCAGCCTTGGACTGCCTACGAACACCGGGGAGCTGTTTTTT,CASSLGLPTNTGELFF
14,NA,TRBV3-1/TRBV3-2,TRBD1,TRBJ2-1,TGTGCCAGCAGCCAAACAGGGGGCGGAGATGAGCAGTTCTTC,CASSQTGGGDEQFF
11,NA,TRBV30,NA,TRBJ1-2,TGTGCCTGGCAGGGTTCCTATGGCTACACCTTC,CAWQGSYGYTF
13,once,TRBV13,NA,TRBJ1-1,TGTGCCAGCAGCATAGAGGAGGACACTGAAGCTTTCTTT,CASSIEEDTEAFF
15,few,TRBV4-2,NA,TRBJ1-1,TGTGCCAGCAGCCAAGAACGTCAAGGGGATAGTGAAGCTTTCTTT,CASSQERQGDSEAFF
13,once,TRBV10-3,NA,TRBJ2-5,TGTGCCATCAGGGTCTACGACCAGGGGACCCAGTACTTC,CAIRVYDQGTQYF
14,NA,TRBV19,NA,TRBJ1-4,TGTGCCAGTAGTGCGACAAGAACTAATGAAAAACTGTTTTTT,CASSATRTNEKLFF
17,NA,TRBV5-1,TRBD1,TRBJ2-7,TGCGCCAGCAGCTGGGGACTTACAGGGGGCGCTTCGAACGAGCAGTACTTC,CASSWGLTGGASNEQYF
11,NA,TRBV19,NA,TRBJ1-1,TGTGCCAGTATAGGGGGTTGGGGAGCTTTCTTT,CASIGGWGAFF
16,once,TRBV7-3,TRBD1,TRBJ2-2,TGTGCCAGCAGCCCCTATAGGGACAGGTCCACCGGGGAGCTGTTTTTT,CASSPYRDRSTGELFF
14,NA,TRBV11-2,TRBD1,TRBJ1-5,TGTGCCAGCAGCTCTGGACAGGGTATCAAGCCCCAGCATTTT,CASSSGQGIKPQHF
15,few,TRBV2,TRBD1,TRBJ1-2,TGTGCCAGCAGTGAATGGGGGACAGATTACGGTGGCTACACCTTC,CASSEWGTDYGGYTF
11,NA,TRBV24-1,NA,TRBJ2-1,TGTGCCACCAGTGCGCGGGCCCAGCAGTTCTTC,CATSARAQQFF
15,NA,TRBV7-8,TRBD1,TRBJ1-1,TGTGCCAGCAGCCGAAAGGGACAGGGGAGGGCTGAAGCTTTCTTT,CASSRKGQGRAEAFF
13,NA,TRBV9,NA,TRBJ2-7,TGTGCCAGCAGCGAAGGGGGAGGGGGAGAGCAGTACTTC,CASSEGGGGEQYF
15,NA,TRBV5-1,TRBD1,TRBJ2-7,TGCGCCAGCAGCCAAAGCCCGGACAGGGTCGGCGAGCAGTACTTC,CASSQSPDRVGEQYF
13,NA,TRBV10-2,TRBD1,TRBJ1-1,TGCGCCACTCGGACAGGGGGCGGCACTGAAGCTTTCTTT,CATRTGGGTEAFF
13,NA,TRBV5-1,TRBD2,TRBJ2-1,TGCGCCCGCAGCCGGGGGGGGCCCGATGAGCAGTTCTTC,CARSRGGPDEQFF
12,NA,TRBV2,NA,TRBJ1-5,TGTGCCAGCAGGCGGGTAAATCAGCCCCAGCATTTT,CASRRVNQPQHF
14,NA,TRBV7-8,NA,TRBJ1-5,TGTGCCAGCAATCCGGGTCAAGGCAATCAGCCCCAGCATTTT,CASNPGQGNQPQHF
12,NA,TRBV27,NA,TRBJ1-2,TGTGCCAGAAAGCGGACAGCCTATGGCTACACCTTC,CARKRTAYGYTF
11,NA,TRBV7-3,NA,TRBJ2-1,TGTGCCAGCAGCTTAGGCGGAGAGCAGTTCTTC,CASSLGGEQFF
14,NA,TRBV29-1,TRBD2,TRBJ2-7,TGCAGCGTTGTAGTAGCGGGGGGCCCCTACGAGCAGTACTTC,CSVVVAGGPYEQYF
13,NA,TRBV30,NA,TRBJ2-5,TGTGCCTGGAGTGTCCAGGGGGGAGAGACCCAGTACTTC,CAWSVQGGETQYF
13,NA,TRBV19,TRBD1,TRBJ2-7,TGTGCCAGTACCCCAGGACAGGGAGACGAGCAGTACTTC,CASTPGQGDEQYF